These 15 T cell receptor beta chains were all obtained from the same sample, sequenced in a study of control samples from healthy donors and cancer patients. Using immunoSEQ multiplex PCR, the repertoire was profiled, and TCRdb retains in-frame clones only, with some absent. This table has approximately 50,000 clones, about nine tenths appearing once. The specimen sequenced was PBMCs. Receptors were obtained from a man in his sixties with head and neck cancer.

The chain employs TRBV7-9 and TRBJ2-5; 8 nucleotides match TRBD2. The germline V gene has CDR1 SEHNR and CDR2 FQNEAQ (reference sequence). This CDR3 spans 16 amino acids. Trimming cost V 3 bases and J 1 base; bases outside gene matches: 7. CDR3 protein: CASSFLGGAFQETQYF. CDR3 sequence (DNA): TGTGCCAGCAGCTTTCTCGGGGGGGCCTTCCAAGAGACCCAGTACTTC.

The genes are TRBV7-2 and TRBJ2-5; TRBD1 or TRBD2 may be the D gene (7 bases each). CDR1 is SGHTA and CDR2 is FQGNSA in the germline V gene. The CDR3 runs to 15 residues. The V gene lost 5 bases and the J gene lost 5 bases, with 18 bases spanning the gap. CDR3 in DNA: TGTGCCAGCAGCCGCCGGGGAGGGGGCTCGGAGACCCAGTACTTC. Translating it yields CASSRRGGGSETQYF.

V usage is TRBV6-5 and J usage is TRBJ1-1; no firm D call. The germline V gene encodes CDR1 MNHEY and CDR2 SVGAGI. The CDR3 is 13 amino acids. V was trimmed by 7 bases and J by 0 bases, leaving 9 bases between them. The CDR3 loop reads CASKRIMNTEAFF. Here the CDR3 DNA reads TGTGCCAGCAAAAGGATAATGAACACTGAAGCTTTCTTT.

V and J are TRBV11-1 and TRBJ1-2; D gene ambiguous. The length of the CDR3 is 12 residues. V was clipped by 3 bases and J by 5 bases, with 7 bases between them. The germline V gene encodes CDR1 SGHAT and CDR2 FQDESV (reference sequence). This chain's CDR3 is CASSFTNYGYTF. The DNA of the CDR3 is TGTGCCAGCAGCTTTACCAATTATGGCTACACCTTC.

The chain employs TRBV2 and TRBJ1-5; D possibly corresponds to TRBD1 (6 bases). The germline V gene encodes CDR1 SNHLY and CDR2 FYNNEI. This CDR3 comprises 13 residues. V was shortened by 8 bases and J by 4 bases, with 12 bases between the two germline ends. CDR3 in DNA: TGTGCCAGCTCGGACAGAGTAAATCAGCCCCAGCATTTT. Translated, it gives CASSDRVNQPQHF.

The chain carries TRBV6-6 and TRBJ2-7; TRBD1 is a possible D gene (5 bases). This CDR3 is built from 14 residues. Deletions cut 5 bases from V and 2 bases from J, with 13 bases between. CDR1 and CDR2 from the germline V gene are MNHNY and SVGAGI (reference sequence). CDR3 loop: CASSIGQGPYEQYF. CDR3 nucleotides: TGTGCCAGCAGTATAGGGCAGGGTCCCTACGAGCAGTACTTC.

This chain links TRBV15 with TRBJ1-4; 8 bases line up with TRBD1. V lost 5 bases and J lost 8; bases outside the gene matches: 10. Germline assignment: CDR1 LNHNV and CDR2 YYDKDF (reference sequence). The CDR3 covers 15 residues. CDR3 protein: CATSGRDRRQEKLFF. CDR3 DNA: TGTGCCACCAGCGGGAGGGACAGGCGCCAGGAAAAACTGTTTTTT.

This chain uses TRBV6-2 or TRBV6-3 with TRBJ1-1; D remains unclear. CDR1 is MNHEY, CDR2 SVGEGT, per germline. Trimming cost V 4 bases and J 6 bases, with 24 bases left between them. The CDR3 sequence is 17 residues long. Here the CDR3 DNA reads TGTGCCAGCAGTTTCCATACTGACGGGCCTTTTAACCCTGAAGCTTTCTTT. Protein sequence: CASSFHTDGPFNPEAFF.

The chain employs TRBV24-1 and TRBJ2-1; 7 nucleotides agree with TRBD1. V shed 4 bases and J 0 bases; nucleotides not matched to a gene: 8. The length of the CDR3 is 17 residues. In germline, CDR1 is KGHDR, CDR2 SFDVKD. The CDR3 loop reads CATSDPRGQSSYNEQFF. CDR3 coding DNA: TGTGCCACCAGTGACCCCCGGGGACAGAGCTCCTACAATGAGCAGTTCTTC.

The gene calls are TRBV28 and TRBJ2-7; 8 bases match TRBD2. This CDR3 spans 15 amino acids. From germline, CDR1 is MDHEN and CDR2 SYDVKM. V dropped 5 bases and J dropped 3; count of bases not matched to a gene: 9. CDR3: CASSPGSSGSYEQYF. DNA for the CDR3: TGTGCCAGCAGTCCCGGGAGCAGCGGGAGCTACGAGCAGTACTTC.

The chain carries TRBV28 and TRBJ2-7; 7 nucleotides line up with TRBD1. The CDR3 is 12 amino acids. J gave up 8 bases and V 4 bases, and 5 bases lay outside the gene matches. Germline V gene sequence: CDR1 MDHEN, CDR2 SYDVKM. For the CDR3, the DNA is TGTGCCAGCAGTTGGGACAGTAACAAGCAGTACTTC. This codes for CASSWDSNKQYF. The complete variable domain, with remaining parts taken from reference TRBV28 and TRBJ2-7, reads DVKVTQSSRYLVKRTGEKVFLECVQDMDHENMFWYRQDPGLGLRLIYFSYDVKMKEKGDIPEGYSVSREKKERFSLILESASTNQTSMYLCASSWDSNKQYFGPGTRLTVT.

This clone was seen only a few times. The chain uses TRBV7-9 and TRBJ2-1; 7 bases agree with TRBD1. V gave up 1 base and J gave up 7 bases; unmatched junction bases: 7. There are 15 residues in the CDR3. Germline CDR1 is SEHNR and CDR2 is FQNEAQ (reference sequence). The CDR3 protein is CASSLVQGERNEQFF. In nucleotides, the CDR3 is TGTGCCAGCAGCTTAGTCCAGGGGGAGAGGAATGAGCAGTTCTTC.

The chain combines TRBV27 with TRBJ1-2; 8 bases match TRBD1. The germline CDR1 and CDR2 sequences are MNHEY and SMNVEV (reference sequence). CDR3 length equals 13 residues. V was clipped by 3 bases and J by 6 bases; unmatched bases: 3. CDR3 loop: CASSFRQGHGYTF. CDR3 in DNA: TGTGCCAGCAGTTTTCGACAGGGGCATGGCTACACCTTC.

The J gene is TRBJ2-7, the V gene TRBV2; perhaps D is TRBD1 or TRBD2 (5 bases each). The CDR3 totals 14 residues. The V end lost 6 bases, the J end lost 1 base, and 13 bases lay between the germline ends. CDR1 and CDR2 (germline): SNHLY, FYNNEI. The CDR3 region is CASSSQGESYEQYF. CDR3 nucleotides: TGTGCCAGCAGCTCTCAGGGAGAGTCCTACGAGCAGTACTTC.

The CDR3 region is CARRNIQYF. CDR3 bases: TGCGCCAGGAGGAACATTCAGTACTTC. V is TRBV10-1 and J is TRBJ2-4, with no clear D. The CDR3 totals 9 residues. CDR1 and CDR2 (germline): WNHNN, SYGVQD (reference sequence). Trimming removed 9 bases from V and 7 bases from J, with 4 bases in between.